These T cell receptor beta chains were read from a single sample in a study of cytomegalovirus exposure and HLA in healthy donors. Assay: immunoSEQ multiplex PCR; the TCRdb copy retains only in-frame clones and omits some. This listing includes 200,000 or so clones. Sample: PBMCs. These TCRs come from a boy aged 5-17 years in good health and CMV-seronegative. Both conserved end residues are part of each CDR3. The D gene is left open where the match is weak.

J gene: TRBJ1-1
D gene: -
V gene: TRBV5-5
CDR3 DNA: TGTGCCAGCAGCTTGGAGTCGGGGGAGATCCCTGAAGCTTTCTTT
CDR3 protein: CASSLESGEIPEAFF

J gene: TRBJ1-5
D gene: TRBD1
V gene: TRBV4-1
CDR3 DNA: TGCGCCAGCAGCCAAGGTCGACAGGGGAGCCAGCCCCAGCATTTT
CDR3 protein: CASSQGRQGSQPQHF

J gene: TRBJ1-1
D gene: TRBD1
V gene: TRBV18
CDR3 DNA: TGTGCCAGCTCACCAAGTTTAGACAGGGAAGTTTTCTTT
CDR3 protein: CASSPSLDREVFF

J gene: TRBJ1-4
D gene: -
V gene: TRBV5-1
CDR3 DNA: TGCGCCAGCAGCTCAAGTCCGGGCCGGGGTGAAAAACTGTTTTTT
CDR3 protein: CASSSSPGRGEKLFF

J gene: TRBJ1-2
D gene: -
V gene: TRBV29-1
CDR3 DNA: TGCAGCGTTGAGGCCACGGGGTCATATGGCTACACCTTC
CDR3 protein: CSVEATGSYGYTF

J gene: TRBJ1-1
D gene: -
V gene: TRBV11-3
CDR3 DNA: TGTGCCAGCAGCTTACTCCCGAACACTGAAGCTTTCTTT
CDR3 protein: CASSLLPNTEAFF

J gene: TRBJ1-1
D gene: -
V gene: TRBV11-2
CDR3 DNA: TGTGCCAGCAGCTTAGATCCGAGGCGGGCTGAAGCTTTCTTT
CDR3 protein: CASSLDPRRAEAFF

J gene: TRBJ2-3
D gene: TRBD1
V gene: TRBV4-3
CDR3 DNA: TGCGCCAGCAGCCAGGCAGGGGGACGAGCGGATACGCAGTATTTT
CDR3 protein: CASSQAGGRADTQYF

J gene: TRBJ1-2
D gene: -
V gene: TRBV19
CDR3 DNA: TGTGCCAGTTCCCCCGCTAGTTACGGCTACACCTTC
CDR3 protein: CASSPASYGYTF

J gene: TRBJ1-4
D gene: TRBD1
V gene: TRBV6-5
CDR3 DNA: TGTGCCACCAGGGACAGCCTTAATGAAAAACTGTTTTTT
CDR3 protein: CATRDSLNEKLFF

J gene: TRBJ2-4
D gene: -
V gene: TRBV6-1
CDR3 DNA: TGTGCCAGCAGTGAACTCGGGGACATTCAGTACTTC
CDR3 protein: CASSELGDIQYF

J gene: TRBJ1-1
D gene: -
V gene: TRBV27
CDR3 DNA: TGTGCCAGCAGTTCGACAGGGAACACTGAAGCTTTCTTT
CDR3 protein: CASSSTGNTEAFF

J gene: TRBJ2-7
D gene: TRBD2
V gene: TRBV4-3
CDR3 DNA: TGCGCCAGCAGCCTCCGTGGCCCGGGGACTACCCGAGGGTACGAGCAGTACTTC
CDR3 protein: CASSLRGPGTTRGYEQYF

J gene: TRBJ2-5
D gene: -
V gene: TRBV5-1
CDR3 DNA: TGCGCCAGCAGCTCCGCCTCGGGGGGCCCTCAAGAGACCCAGTACTTC
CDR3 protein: CASSSASGGPQETQYF

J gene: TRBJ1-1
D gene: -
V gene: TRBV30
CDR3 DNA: TGTGCCTGGAGCGGGTACAGGGCTTTCTTT
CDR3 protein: CAWSGYRAFF

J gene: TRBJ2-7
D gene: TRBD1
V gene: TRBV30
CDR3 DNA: TGTGCCTGGGACCGGGACAGGGGCTACGAGCAGTACTTC
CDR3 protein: CAWDRDRGYEQYF

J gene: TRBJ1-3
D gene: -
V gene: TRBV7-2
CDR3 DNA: TGTGCCAGCAGCTTGCGGGTGGGACACGATGGAAACACCATATATTTT
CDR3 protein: CASSLRVGHDGNTIYF

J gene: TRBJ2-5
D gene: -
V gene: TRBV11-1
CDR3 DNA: TGTGCCAGCAGCCATTTTCCGGGAGCACCTTTCCAAGAGACCCAGTACTTC
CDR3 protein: CASSHFPGAPFQETQYF

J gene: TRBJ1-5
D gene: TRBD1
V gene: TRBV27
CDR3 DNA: TGTGCCAGCAGTCACCGACAGGGGATGCAGCCCCAGCATTTT
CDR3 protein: CASSHRQGMQPQHF

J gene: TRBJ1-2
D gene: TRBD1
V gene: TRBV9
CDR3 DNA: TGTGCCAGCAGCGTAGCCCCGACAGGGGACTATGGCTACACCTTC
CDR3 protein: CASSVAPTGDYGYTF

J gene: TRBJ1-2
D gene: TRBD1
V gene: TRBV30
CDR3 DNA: TGTGCCTGGAGTGTGGGGACAGCCTATGGCTACACCTTC
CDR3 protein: CAWSVGTAYGYTF

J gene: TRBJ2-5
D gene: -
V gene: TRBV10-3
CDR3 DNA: TGTGCCATCAGTGAGACACAAGAGACCCAGTACTTC
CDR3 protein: CAISETQETQYF

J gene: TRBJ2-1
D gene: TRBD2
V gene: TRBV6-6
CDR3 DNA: TGTGCCAGCAGTTACTCTAGCGGGGTGGTCAATGAGCAGTTCTTC
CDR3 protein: CASSYSSGVVNEQFF

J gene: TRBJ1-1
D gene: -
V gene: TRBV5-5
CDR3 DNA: TGTGCCAGCTCAGGCACTGAAGCTTTCTTT
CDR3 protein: CASSGTEAFF

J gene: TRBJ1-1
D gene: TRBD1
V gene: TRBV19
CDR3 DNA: TGTGCCAGTAGTTCCTCGACAGGGGGGAACACTGAAGCTTTCTTT
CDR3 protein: CASSSSTGGNTEAFF

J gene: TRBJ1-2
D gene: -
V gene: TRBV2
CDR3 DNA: TGTGTTACCTCGGAGGGCAGGTCCTATGGCTACACCTTC
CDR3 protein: CVTSEGRSYGYTF

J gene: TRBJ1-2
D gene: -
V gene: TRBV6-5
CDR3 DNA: TGTGCCAGCAGTCCGTCGACGAGGGGCTACACCTTC
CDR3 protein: CASSPSTRGYTF

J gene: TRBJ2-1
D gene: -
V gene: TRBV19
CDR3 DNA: TGTGCCAGTAGTCTCAATGAGGCCCTTGAGCAGTTCTTC
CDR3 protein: CASSLNEALEQFF

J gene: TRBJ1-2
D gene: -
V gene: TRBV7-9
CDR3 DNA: TGTGCCAGCAGCTTGACGGGGGTTAACTATGGCTACACCTTC
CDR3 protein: CASSLTGVNYGYTF

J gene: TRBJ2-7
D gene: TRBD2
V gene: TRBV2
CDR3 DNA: TGTGCCAGCAGTGATATTACTAGCGGACTGTACGAGCAGTACTTC
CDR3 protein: CASSDITSGLYEQYF

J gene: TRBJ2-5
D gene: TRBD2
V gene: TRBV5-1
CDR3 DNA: TGCGCCAGCAGCTTGTCTAGCGGATTGGGGCAAGAGACCCAGTACTTC
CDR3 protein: CASSLSSGLGQETQYF

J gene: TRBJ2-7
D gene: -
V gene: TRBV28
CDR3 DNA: TGTGCCAGCAGTTTGCAGGGAAGTTACGAGCAGTACTTC
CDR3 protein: CASSLQGSYEQYF

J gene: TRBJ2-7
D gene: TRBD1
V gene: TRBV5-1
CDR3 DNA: TGCGCCAGCAGCTTAATACAGGGGACCCCCTCAACCGAGCAGTACTTC
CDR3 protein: CASSLIQGTPSTEQYF

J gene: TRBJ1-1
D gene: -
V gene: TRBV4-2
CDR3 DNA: TGTGCCAGCAGCCAAGATGTTGGGAGGGGAAGCATGAACACTGAAGCTTTCTTT
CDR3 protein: CASSQDVGRGSMNTEAFF

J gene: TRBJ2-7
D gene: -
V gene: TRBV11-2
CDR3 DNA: TGTGCCAGCAGCTTACCCACCTACGAGCAGTACTTC
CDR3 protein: CASSLPTYEQYF

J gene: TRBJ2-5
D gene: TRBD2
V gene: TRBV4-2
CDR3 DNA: TGTGCCAGCAGCCAAGACGCGGGGGGCGCGGAGACCCAGTACTTC
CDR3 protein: CASSQDAGGAETQYF

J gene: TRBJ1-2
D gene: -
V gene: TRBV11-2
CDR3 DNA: TGTGCCAGCAGCTTAGATACAGGGTTCGGCACCTTC
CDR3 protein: CASSLDTGFGTF

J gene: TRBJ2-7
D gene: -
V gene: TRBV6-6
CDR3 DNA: TGTGCCAGCAGTAGAAGCTACGAGCAGTACTTC
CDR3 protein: CASSRSYEQYF

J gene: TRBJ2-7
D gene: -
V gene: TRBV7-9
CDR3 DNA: TGTGCCAGCAGCCTACAGGGCTACGAGCAGTACTTC
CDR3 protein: CASSLQGYEQYF

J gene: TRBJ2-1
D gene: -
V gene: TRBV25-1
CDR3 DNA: TGTGCCAGCAGTGAAAACCGCGCGCAGTTCTTC
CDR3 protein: CASSENRAQFF

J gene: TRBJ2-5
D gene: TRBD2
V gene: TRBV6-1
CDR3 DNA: TGTGCCAGCAGTGAACTAGCGGGGGGGCCAGAGACCCAGTACTTC
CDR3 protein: CASSELAGGPETQYF

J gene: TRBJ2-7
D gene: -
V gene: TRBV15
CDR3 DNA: TGTGCCACCAGCATGAGGAGGGGAAATGAGGACGAGCAGTACTTC
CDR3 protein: CATSMRRGNEDEQYF

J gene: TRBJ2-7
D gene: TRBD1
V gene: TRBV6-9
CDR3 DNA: TGTGCCAGCAGTTTAAGAGCCGGCAGGGGGAGAGTCCGTTCCTACGAGCAGTACTTC
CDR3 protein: CASSLRAGRGRVRSYEQYF

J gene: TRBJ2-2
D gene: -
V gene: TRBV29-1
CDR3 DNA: TGCAGCGTTGTGTCACTTCACACCGGGGAGCTGTTTTTT
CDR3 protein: CSVVSLHTGELFF

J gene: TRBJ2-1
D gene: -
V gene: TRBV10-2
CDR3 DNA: TGCGCCAGCACAACCTCAACGGGGACCTACAATGAGCAGTTCTTC
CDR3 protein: CASTTSTGTYNEQFF

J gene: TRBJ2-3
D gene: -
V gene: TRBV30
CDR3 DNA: TGTGCCTGGAGTAGGCAGACGGGGGATACGCAGTATTTT
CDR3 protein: CAWSRQTGDTQYF

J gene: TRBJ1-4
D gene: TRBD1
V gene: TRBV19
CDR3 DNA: TGTGCCACCACCCGACAGGGAGCCGAAAAACTGTTTTTT
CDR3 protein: CATTRQGAEKLFF

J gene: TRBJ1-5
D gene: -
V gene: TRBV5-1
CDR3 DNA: TGCGCCAGCAGCCTCGGAACAGGGCACCAGCCCCAGCATTTT
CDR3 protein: CASSLGTGHQPQHF

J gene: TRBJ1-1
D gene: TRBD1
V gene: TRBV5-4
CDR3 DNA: TGTGCCAGCAGCTTGGTTGACAGGGGATGGACTGAAGCTTTCTTT
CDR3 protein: CASSLVDRGWTEAFF

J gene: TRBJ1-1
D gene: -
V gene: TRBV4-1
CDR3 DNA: TGCGCCAGCAGCCAAGGGGGAGGTGGGTTGAACACTGAAGCTTTCTTT
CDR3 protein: CASSQGGGGLNTEAFF

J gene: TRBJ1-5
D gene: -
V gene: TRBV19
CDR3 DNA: TGTGCCAGTAGTATGAATACGTTCGGTCAGCCCCAGCATTTT
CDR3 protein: CASSMNTFGQPQHF